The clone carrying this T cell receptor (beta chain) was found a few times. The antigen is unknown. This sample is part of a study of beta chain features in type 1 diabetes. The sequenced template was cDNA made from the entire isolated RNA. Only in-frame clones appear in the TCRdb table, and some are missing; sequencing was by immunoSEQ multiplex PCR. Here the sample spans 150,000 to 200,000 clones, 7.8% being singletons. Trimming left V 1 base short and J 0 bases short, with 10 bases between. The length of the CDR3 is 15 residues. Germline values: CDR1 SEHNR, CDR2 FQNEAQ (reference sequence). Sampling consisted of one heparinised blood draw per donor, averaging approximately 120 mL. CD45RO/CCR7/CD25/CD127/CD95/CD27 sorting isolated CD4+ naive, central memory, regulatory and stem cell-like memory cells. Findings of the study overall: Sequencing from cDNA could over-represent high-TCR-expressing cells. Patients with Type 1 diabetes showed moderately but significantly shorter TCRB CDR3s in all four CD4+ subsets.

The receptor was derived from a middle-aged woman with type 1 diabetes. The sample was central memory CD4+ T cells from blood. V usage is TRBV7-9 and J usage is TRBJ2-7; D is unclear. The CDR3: CASSLGLVSSYEQYF. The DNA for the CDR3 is TGTGCCAGCAGCTTAGGGCTAGTGAGCTCCTACGAGCAGTACTTC.